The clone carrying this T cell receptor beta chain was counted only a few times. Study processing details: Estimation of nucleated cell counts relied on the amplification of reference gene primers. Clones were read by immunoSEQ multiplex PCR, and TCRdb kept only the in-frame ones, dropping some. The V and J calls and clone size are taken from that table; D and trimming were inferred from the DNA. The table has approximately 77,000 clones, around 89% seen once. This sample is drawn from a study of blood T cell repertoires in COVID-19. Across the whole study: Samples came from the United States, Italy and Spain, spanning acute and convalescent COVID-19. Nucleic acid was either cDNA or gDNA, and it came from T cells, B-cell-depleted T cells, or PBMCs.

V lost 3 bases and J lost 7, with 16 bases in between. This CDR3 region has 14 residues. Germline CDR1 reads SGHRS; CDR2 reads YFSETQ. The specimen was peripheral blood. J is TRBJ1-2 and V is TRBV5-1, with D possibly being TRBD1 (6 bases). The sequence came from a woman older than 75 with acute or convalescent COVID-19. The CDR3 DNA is TGCGCCAGCAGCTCCCGGACAGCCATCGGTGGCTACACCTTC. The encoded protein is CASSSRTAIGGYTF.